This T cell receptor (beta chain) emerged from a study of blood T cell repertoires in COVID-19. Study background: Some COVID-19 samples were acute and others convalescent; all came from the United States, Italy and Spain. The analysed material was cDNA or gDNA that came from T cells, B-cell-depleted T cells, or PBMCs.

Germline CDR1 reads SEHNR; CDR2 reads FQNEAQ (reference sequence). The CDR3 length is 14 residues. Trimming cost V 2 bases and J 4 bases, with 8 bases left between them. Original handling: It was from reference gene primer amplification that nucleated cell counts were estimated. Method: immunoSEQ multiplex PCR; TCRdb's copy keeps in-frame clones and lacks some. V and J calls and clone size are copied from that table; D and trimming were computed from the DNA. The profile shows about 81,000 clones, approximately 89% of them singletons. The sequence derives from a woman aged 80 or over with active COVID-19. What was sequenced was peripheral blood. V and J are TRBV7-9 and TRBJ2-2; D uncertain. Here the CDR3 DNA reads TGTGCCAGCAGCTTATTGAGTTTCACCGGGGAGCTGTTTTTT. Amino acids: CASSLLSFTGELFF.